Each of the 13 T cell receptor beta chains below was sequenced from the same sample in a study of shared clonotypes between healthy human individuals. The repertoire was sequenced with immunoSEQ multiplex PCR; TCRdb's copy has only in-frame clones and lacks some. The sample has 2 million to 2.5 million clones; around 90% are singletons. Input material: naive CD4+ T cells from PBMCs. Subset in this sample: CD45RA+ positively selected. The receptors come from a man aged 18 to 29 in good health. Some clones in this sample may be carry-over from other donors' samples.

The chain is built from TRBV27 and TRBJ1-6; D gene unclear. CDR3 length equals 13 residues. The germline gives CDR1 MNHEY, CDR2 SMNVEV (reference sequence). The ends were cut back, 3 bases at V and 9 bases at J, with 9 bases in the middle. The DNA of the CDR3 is TGTGCCAGCAGTTTTCCGGGCGGTTCACCCCTCCACTTT. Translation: CASSFPGGSPLHF.

This chain's CDR3 is CAISELAGGPRAYEQYF. In nucleotides, the CDR3 is TGTGCCATCAGTGAGCTAGCGGGAGGGCCTCGCGCCTACGAGCAGTACTTC. V and J are TRBV10-3 and TRBJ2-7; TRBD2 matches 12 bases. V trimming: 2 bases; J trimming: 2 bases; junction bases outside the gene matches: 7. This CDR3 has 17 amino acids. CDR1 is ENHRY and CDR2 is SYGVKD in the germline V gene.

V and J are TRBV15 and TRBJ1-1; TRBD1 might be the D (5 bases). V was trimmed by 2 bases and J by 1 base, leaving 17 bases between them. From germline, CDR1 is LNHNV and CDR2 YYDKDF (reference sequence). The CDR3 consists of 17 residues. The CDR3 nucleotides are TGTGCCACCAGCAGATCCTGGGGGTTGGGGGAGAACACTGAAGCTTTCTTT. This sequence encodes CATSRSWGLGENTEAFF.

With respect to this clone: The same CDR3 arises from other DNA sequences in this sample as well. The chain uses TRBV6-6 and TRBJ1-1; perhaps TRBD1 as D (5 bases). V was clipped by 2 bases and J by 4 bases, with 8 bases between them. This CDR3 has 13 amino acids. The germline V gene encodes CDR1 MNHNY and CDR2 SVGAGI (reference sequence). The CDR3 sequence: CASSYGGGTEAFF. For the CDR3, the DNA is TGTGCCAGCAGTTACGGGGGTGGCACTGAAGCTTTCTTT.

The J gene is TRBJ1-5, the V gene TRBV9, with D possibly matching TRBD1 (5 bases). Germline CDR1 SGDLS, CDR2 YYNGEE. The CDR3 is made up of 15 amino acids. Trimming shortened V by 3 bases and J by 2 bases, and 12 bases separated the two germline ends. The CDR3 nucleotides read TGTGCCAGCAGCGAGGGTAGGGGAGGCAATCAGCCCCAGCATTTT. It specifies CASSEGRGGNQPQHF.

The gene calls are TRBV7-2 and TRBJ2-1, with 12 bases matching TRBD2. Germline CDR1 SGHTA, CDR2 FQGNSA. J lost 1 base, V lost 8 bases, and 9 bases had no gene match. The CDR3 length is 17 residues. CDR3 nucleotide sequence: TGTGCCAGCCAGGGGGCTAGCGGGAGGGTTTCCTACAATGAGCAGTTCTTC. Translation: CASQGASGRVSYNEQFF.

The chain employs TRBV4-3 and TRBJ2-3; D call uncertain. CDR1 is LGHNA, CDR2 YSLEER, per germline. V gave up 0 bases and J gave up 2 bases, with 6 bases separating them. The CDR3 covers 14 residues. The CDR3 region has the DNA TGCGCCAGCAGCCAAGAGTCGTACACAGATACGCAGTATTTT. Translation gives CASSQESYTDTQYF.

CDR3 loop: CASSYPISTGSYEQYF. Written as DNA, the CDR3 is TGTGCCAGCAGTTACCCCATTTCGACAGGTTCCTACGAGCAGTACTTC. The J gene is TRBJ2-7, the V gene TRBV28, with D perhaps TRBD1 (6 bases). This CDR3 has 16 amino acids. Germline V lookup: CDR1 MDHEN, CDR2 SYDVKM. With 4 bases removed from V and 1 base from J, the gap between germline ends came to 17 bases.

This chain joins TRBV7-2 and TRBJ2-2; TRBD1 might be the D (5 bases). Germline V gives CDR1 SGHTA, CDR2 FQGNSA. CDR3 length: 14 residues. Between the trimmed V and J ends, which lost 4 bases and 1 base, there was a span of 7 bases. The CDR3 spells CASSSQGNTGELFF. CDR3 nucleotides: TGTGCCAGCAGCTCGCAGGGGAACACCGGGGAGCTGTTTTTT.

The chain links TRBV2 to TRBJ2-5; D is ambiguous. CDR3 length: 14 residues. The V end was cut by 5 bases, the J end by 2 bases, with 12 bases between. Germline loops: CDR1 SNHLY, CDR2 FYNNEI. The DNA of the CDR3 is TGTGCCAGCAGTCCGGCGGCGCATCAAGAGACCCAGTACTTC. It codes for CASSPAAHQETQYF.

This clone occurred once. This chain's CDR3 is CASSPPSKGNTIYF. In DNA, the CDR3 is TGTGCCAGCAGCCCACCGTCGAAAGGAAACACCATATATTTT. V and J are TRBV7-2 and TRBJ1-3; D is unclear. The CDR3 has 14 residues. The V end was cut by 5 bases, the J end by 4 bases, with 12 bases between. Germline loops: CDR1 SGHTA, CDR2 FQGNSA. The complete variable domain, with remaining parts taken from reference TRBV7-2 and TRBJ1-3, reads GAGVSQSPSNKVTEKGKDVELRCDPISGHTALYWYRQSLGQGLEFLIYFQGNSAPDKSGLPSDRFSAERTGGSVSTLTIQRTQQEDSAVYLCASSPPSKGNTIYFGEGSWLTVV.

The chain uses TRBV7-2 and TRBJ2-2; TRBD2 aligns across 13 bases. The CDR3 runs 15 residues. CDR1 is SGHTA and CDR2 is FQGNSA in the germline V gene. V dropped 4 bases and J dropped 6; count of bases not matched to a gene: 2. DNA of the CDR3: TGTGCCAGCAGCTACGGACTAGCGGGAGCCGGGGAGCTGTTTTTT. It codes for CASSYGLAGAGELFF.

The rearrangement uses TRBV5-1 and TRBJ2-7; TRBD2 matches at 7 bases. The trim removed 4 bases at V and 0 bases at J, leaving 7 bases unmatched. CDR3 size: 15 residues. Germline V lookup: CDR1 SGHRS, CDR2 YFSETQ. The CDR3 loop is CASSPGTMISYEQYF. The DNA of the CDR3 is TGCGCCAGCAGCCCCGGGACTATGATCTCCTACGAGCAGTACTTC.